A selection of T cell receptor beta chains follows, all from one sample in a study of identical twins. TCRdb called the 5' RACE reads again in MiXCR, with one record for every CDR3 protein. The sample shows 700,000 to 950,000 distinct CDR3 sequences, about 12% of them seen only once. This sample also appeared in a second study, on yellow fever vaccine responses in identical twins.

The sample taken for sequencing was PBMCs. These receptor sequences come from a woman under 30 in good health. The CDR3 runs from the conserved cysteine through the conserved F or W. A D gene is named only where the DNA matches it firmly. Part of the rows lack a size; the others show once, few, many or a class for expanded clones.

CDR3nt: TGTGCCAGCAGCCTACCACCTCCCGGAGGGGGATATCATATCTATGGCTACACCTTC
CDR3aa: CASSLPPPGGGYHIYGYTF
d_gene: -
abundance: -
j_gene: TRBJ1-2
v_gene: TRBV11-2

CDR3nt: TGTGCCAGCAACCCGGGACTAGCGGGGCACAATGAGCAGTTCTTC
CDR3aa: CASNPGLAGHNEQFF
d_gene: TRBD2
abundance: few
j_gene: TRBJ2-1
v_gene: TRBV3-1

CDR3nt: TGTGCCAGCAGACCCGCCGGGAAGACGATGAACACTGAAGCTTTCTTT
CDR3aa: CASRPAGKTMNTEAFF
d_gene: -
abundance: few
j_gene: TRBJ1-1
v_gene: TRBV7-9

CDR3nt: TGCGCCAGCAGCTCCGGGACCCTCGGAGAGACCCAGTACTTC
CDR3aa: CASSSGTLGETQYF
d_gene: -
abundance: few
j_gene: TRBJ2-5
v_gene: TRBV5-1

CDR3nt: TGTGCCAGCAGTTGGTCCGCAGGAGGGTCTGAAGCTTTCTTT
CDR3aa: CASSWSAGGSEAFF
d_gene: -
abundance: few
j_gene: TRBJ1-1
v_gene: TRBV12-3/TRBV12-4

CDR3nt: TGTGCCAGCAGCACCGGAGCCATAGGGGGGGAGCTGTTTTTT
CDR3aa: CASSTGAIGGELFF
d_gene: -
abundance: -
j_gene: TRBJ2-2
v_gene: TRBV6-1

CDR3nt: TGTGCCAGCAGCCTAGGACAGGGACAAAACTATCTTGGCTACACCTTC
CDR3aa: CASSLGQGQNYLGYTF
d_gene: TRBD1
abundance: few
j_gene: TRBJ1-2
v_gene: TRBV5-6

CDR3nt: TGTGCCAGCAGCGCGGGGAGCTCCTACAATGAGCAGTTCTTC
CDR3aa: CASSAGSSYNEQFF
d_gene: -
abundance: many
j_gene: TRBJ2-1
v_gene: TRBV9

CDR3nt: TGTGCCAGCAGTTATCCTGGGGCCACGAACACCGGGGAGCTGTTTTTT
CDR3aa: CASSYPGATNTGELFF
d_gene: -
abundance: few
j_gene: TRBJ2-2
v_gene: TRBV6-2/TRBV6-3

CDR3nt: TGTGCCACCAGCGGGACAGGGGATACCTACGAGCAGTACTTC
CDR3aa: CATSGTGDTYEQYF
d_gene: TRBD1
abundance: few
j_gene: TRBJ2-7
v_gene: TRBV24-1

CDR3nt: TGCAGCGTTTCGAGGGGATGGGGTGATGGACTAGCGGGATTCTCCTACAATGAGCAGTTCTTC
CDR3aa: CSVSRGWGDGLAGFSYNEQFF
d_gene: TRBD2
abundance: few
j_gene: TRBJ2-1
v_gene: TRBV29-1

CDR3nt: TGTGCCAGCAGTCCCGGACTAGCGGGGCTGTACAATGAGCAGTTCTTC
CDR3aa: CASSPGLAGLYNEQFF
d_gene: TRBD2
abundance: -
j_gene: TRBJ2-1
v_gene: TRBV12-3/TRBV12-4

CDR3nt: TGCGCCAGCAGCTCAGGGGGGGAGACTGGTAATGAGCAGTTCTTC
CDR3aa: CASSSGGETGNEQFF
d_gene: -
abundance: few
j_gene: TRBJ2-1
v_gene: TRBV5-1

CDR3nt: TGTGCCAGCGGGGGGGCCTCTGGAAACACCATATATTTT
CDR3aa: CASGGASGNTIYF
d_gene: -
abundance: few
j_gene: TRBJ1-3
v_gene: TRBV6-1

CDR3nt: TGCAGCGTTTCACAGGCCACGAGCTCCTACGAGCAGTACTTC
CDR3aa: CSVSQATSSYEQYF
d_gene: -
abundance: few
j_gene: TRBJ2-7
v_gene: TRBV29-1

CDR3nt: TGCGCCAGCAGCGAACAGGGGGGGTCTAATGAAAAACTGTTTTTT
CDR3aa: CASSEQGGSNEKLFF
d_gene: TRBD1
abundance: few
j_gene: TRBJ1-4
v_gene: TRBV5-1

CDR3nt: TGTGCCAGCAGCTCGGACTTCAATGAGCAGTTCTTC
CDR3aa: CASSSDFNEQFF
d_gene: -
abundance: few
j_gene: TRBJ2-1
v_gene: TRBV7-8

CDR3nt: TGTGCCAGCAGCTTCCAAGGACAGACCTACGAGCAGTACTTC
CDR3aa: CASSFQGQTYEQYF
d_gene: -
abundance: few
j_gene: TRBJ2-7
v_gene: TRBV7-9

CDR3nt: TGTGCCAGCAGTTTGGCCCGCCGGGGGCAGGGGTGGGAGCAGTACTTC
CDR3aa: CASSLARRGQGWEQYF
d_gene: -
abundance: -
j_gene: TRBJ2-7
v_gene: TRBV12-3/TRBV12-4

CDR3nt: TGTGCCAGCAGCATCAGGGGGGGGCCAAATTACAATGAGCAGTTCTTC
CDR3aa: CASSIRGGPNYNEQFF
d_gene: -
abundance: few
j_gene: TRBJ2-1
v_gene: TRBV7-6

CDR3nt: TGTGCCAGCAGCTTCTCTCCCCCGGAGACCCAGTACTTC
CDR3aa: CASSFSPPETQYF
d_gene: -
abundance: few
j_gene: TRBJ2-5
v_gene: TRBV7-2

CDR3nt: TGTGCCAGCAGGGCTTTAGGGGGAGGCGGAGATACGCAGTATTTT
CDR3aa: CASRALGGGGDTQYF
d_gene: -
abundance: -
j_gene: TRBJ2-3
v_gene: TRBV12-3/TRBV12-4